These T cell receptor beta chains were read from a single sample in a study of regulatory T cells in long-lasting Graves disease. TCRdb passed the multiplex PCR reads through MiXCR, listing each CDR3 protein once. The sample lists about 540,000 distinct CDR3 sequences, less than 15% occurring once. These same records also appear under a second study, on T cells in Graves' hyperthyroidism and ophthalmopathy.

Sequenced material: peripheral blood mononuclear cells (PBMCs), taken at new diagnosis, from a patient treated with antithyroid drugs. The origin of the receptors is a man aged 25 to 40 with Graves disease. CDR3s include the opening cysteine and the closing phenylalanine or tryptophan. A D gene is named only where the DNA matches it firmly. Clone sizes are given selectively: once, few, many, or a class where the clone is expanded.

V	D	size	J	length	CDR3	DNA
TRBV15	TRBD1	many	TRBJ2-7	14	CATSRGTGGNEQYF	TGTGCCACCAGCAGAGGGACAGGGGGCAACGAGCAGTACTTC
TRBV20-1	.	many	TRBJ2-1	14	CSARTIMRNNEQFF	TGCAGTGCTAGGACGATAATGAGAAACAATGAGCAGTTCTTC
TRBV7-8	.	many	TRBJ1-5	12	CASSTSPQPQHF	TGTGCCAGCAGCACCTCGCCCCAGCCCCAGCATTTT
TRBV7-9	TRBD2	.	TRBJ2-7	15	CASSNRLAGQYEQYF	TGTGCCAGCAGCAACAGACTAGCGGGACAATACGAGCAGTACTTC
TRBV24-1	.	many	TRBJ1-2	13	CATSDFSGGGYTF	TGTGCCACCAGTGATTTCTCGGGGGGTGGCTACACCTTC
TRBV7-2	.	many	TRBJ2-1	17	CASSLTTPATGYNEQFF	TGTGCCAGCAGCTTAACTACCCCCGCGACAGGCTACAATGAGCAGTTCTTC
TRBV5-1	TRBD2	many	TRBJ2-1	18	CASTILAGGLSSYNEQFF	TGCGCCAGCACCATTCTAGCGGGAGGGCTTAGCTCCTACAATGAGCAGTTCTTC
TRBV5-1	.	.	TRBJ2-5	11	CASRDWETQYF	TGTGCCAGCAGGGACTGGGAGACCCAGTACTTC
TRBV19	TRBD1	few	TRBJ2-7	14	CASKVGTGGYEQYF	TGTGCCAGTAAAGTCGGGACAGGGGGGTACGAGCAGTACTTC
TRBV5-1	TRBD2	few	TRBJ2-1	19	CASSLSGTSGPNSYNEQFF	TGCGCCAGCAGCCTCAGCGGGACTAGCGGGCCCAACTCCTACAATGAGCAGTTCTTC
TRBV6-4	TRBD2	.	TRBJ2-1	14	CASTASGSLTEQFF	TGTGCCAGCACCGCTAGCGGGAGCCTGACTGAGCAGTTCTTC
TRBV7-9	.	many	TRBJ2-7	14	CASSGGWASGEQYF	TGTGCCAGCAGCGGGGGGTGGGCCTCCGGGGAGCAGTACTTC
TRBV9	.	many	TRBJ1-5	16	CASSPHPGYGNQPQHF	TGTGCCAGCAGCCCCCACCCGGGTTACGGCAATCAGCCCCAGCATTTT
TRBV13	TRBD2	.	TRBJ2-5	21	CASSSPGTSGYGMGEQETQYF	TGTGCCAGCAGCTCGCCGGGGACTAGCGGGTATGGCATGGGGGAGCAAGAGACCCAGTACTTC
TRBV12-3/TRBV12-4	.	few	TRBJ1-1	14	CASSAHVYRAEAFF	TGTGCCAGCAGTGCCCACGTATACAGGGCTGAAGCTTTCTTT
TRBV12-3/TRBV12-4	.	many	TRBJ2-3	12	CASSLVADTQYF	TGTGCCAGCAGTTTAGTGGCAGATACGCAGTATTTT
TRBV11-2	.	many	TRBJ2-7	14	CASSPASASYEQYF	TGTGCCAGCAGCCCTGCCAGCGCCTCCTACGAGCAGTACTTC
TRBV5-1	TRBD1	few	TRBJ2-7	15	CASSLDAGGLREQYF	TGTGCCAGCAGCTTAGATGCAGGGGGTCTGCGCGAGCAGTACTTC
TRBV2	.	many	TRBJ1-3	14	CASSGVISGNTIYF	TGTGCCAGCTCAGGGGTAATATCTGGAAACACCATATATTTT
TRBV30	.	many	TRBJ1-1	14	CAWIGYSLNTEAFF	TGTGCCTGGATAGGCTACAGCCTAAACACTGAAGCTTTCTTT
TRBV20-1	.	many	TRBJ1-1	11	CSAREWTEAFF	TGCAGTGCTAGAGAGTGGACTGAAGCTTTCTTT
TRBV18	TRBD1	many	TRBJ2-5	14	CASTPDRGPETQYF	TGTGCCAGCACGCCAGACAGGGGGCCAGAGACCCAGTACTTC
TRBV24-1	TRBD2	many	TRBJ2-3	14	CATMTSGRSNTQYF	TGTGCCACCATGACTAGCGGGAGGTCGAATACGCAGTATTTT
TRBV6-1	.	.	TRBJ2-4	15	CASSIGRAPKNIQYF	TGTGCCAGTTCAATAGGCCGGGCCCCCAAAAACATTCAGTACTTC
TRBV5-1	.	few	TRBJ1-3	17	CASSSQGTKYSGNTIYF	TGCGCCAGCAGCTCGCAGGGGACGAAATACTCTGGAAACACCATATATTTT
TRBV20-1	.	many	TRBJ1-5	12	CSAREVGLPQHF	TGCAGTGCTAGAGAGGTGGGACTGCCCCAGCATTTT
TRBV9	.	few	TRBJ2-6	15	CASRDGSSGANVLTF	TGTGCCAGCCGGGACGGGAGCTCTGGGGCCAACGTCCTGACTTTC
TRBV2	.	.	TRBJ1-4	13	CASSEMGAEKLFF	TGTGCCAGCAGTGAAATGGGGGCTGAAAAACTGTTTTTT
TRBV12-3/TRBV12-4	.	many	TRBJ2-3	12	CASIGRLGPQYF	TGTGCCAGCATCGGTCGTCTAGGTCCGCAGTATTTT
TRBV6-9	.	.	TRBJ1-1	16	CASSWGRGEGYTEAFF	TGTGCCAGCAGTTGGGGACGGGGTGAGGGGTACACTGAAGCTTTCTTT
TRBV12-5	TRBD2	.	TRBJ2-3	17	CASGLRLAGVYTDTQYF	TGTGCTAGTGGTTTAAGACTAGCGGGGGTTTACACAGATACGCAGTATTTT
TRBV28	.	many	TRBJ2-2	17	CASSPTTGTPYPGELFF	TGTGCCAGCAGTCCCACGACCGGGACTCCGTACCCCGGGGAGCTGTTTTTT
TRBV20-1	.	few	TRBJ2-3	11	CSALDPNTQYF	TGCAGTGCTCTTGACCCAAATACGCAGTATTTT
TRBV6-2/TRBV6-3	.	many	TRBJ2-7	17	CASSHYLHSPLSYEQYF	TGTGCCAGCAGTCACTACTTACACAGCCCCCTCTCCTACGAGCAGTACTTC
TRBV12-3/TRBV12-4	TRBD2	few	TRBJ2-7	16	CASSFRVAGGYYEQYF	TGTGCCAGCAGTTTCAGGGTAGCGGGAGGGTACTACGAGCAGTACTTC
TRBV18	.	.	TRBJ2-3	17	CASSPKSQGEVTDTQYF	TGTGCCAGCTCACCGAAGAGTCAGGGGGAGGTCACAGATACGCAGTATTTT
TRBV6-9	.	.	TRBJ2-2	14	CASSYRLTAGELFF	TGTGCCAGCAGTTATCGCCTAACGGCCGGGGAGCTGTTTTTT
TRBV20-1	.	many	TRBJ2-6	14	CSAVGGTGANVLTF	TGCAGTGCCGTAGGAGGTACTGGGGCCAACGTCCTGACTTTC
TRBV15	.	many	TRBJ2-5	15	CATSREGAVQETQYF	TGTGCCACCAGCAGGGAAGGAGCGGTACAAGAGACCCAGTACTTC
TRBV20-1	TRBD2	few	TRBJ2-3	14	CSVIAGALTDTQYF	TGCAGTGTTATAGCGGGAGCACTCACAGATACGCAGTATTTT
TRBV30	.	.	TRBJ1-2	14	CAWNPGGRGYGYTF	TGTGCCTGGAATCCCGGGGGTCGGGGCTATGGCTACACCTTC
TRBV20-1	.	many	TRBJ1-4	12	CSARDRGKQLFF	TGCAGTGCTAGAGATCGAGGAAAACAACTGTTTTTT
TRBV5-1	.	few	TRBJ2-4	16	CASSSSRFPDPHIQYF	TGCGCCAGCAGCTCGTCCCGGTTCCCGGACCCCCACATTCAGTACTTC
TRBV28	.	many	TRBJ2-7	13	CASTTLPSYEQYF	TGTGCCAGCACGACACTACCATCCTACGAGCAGTACTTC
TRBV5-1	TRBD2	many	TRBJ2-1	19	CASSSPGLAGSSSYNEQFF	TGCGCCAGCAGCTCCCCCGGACTAGCGGGGTCGAGCTCCTACAATGAGCAGTTCTTC
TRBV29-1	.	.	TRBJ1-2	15	CSVEDLGATSCGYTF	TGCAGCGTTGAAGATCTTGGCGCAACTAGCTGTGGCTACACCTTC
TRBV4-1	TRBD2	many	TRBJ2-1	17	CASSLQAGTTGLNEQFF	TGCGCCAGCAGCCTACAAGCCGGGACTACCGGTCTTAATGAGCAGTTCTTC
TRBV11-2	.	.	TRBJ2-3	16	CASSPRGGASTDTQYF	TGTGCCAGCAGCCCAAGGGGGGGGGCTAGCACAGATACGCAGTATTTT
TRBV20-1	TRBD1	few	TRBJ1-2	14	CSAPSRTGDYGYTF	TGCAGTGCTCCTTCTAGGACAGGGGACTATGGCTACACCTTC
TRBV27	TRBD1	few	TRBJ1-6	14	CASSLGQGESPLHF	TGTGCCAGCAGTTTAGGACAGGGAGAGTCACCCCTCCACTTT
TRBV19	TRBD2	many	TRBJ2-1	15	CASSGWAAGEDEQFF	TGTGCCAGTAGTGGTTGGGCAGCGGGAGAGGATGAGCAGTTCTTC
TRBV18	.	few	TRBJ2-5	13	CASSQNPQETQYF	TGTGCCAGCTCACAAAACCCGCAAGAGACCCAGTACTTC
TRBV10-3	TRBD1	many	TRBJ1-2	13	CASLGEGAYGYTF	TGTGCCAGCCTGGGTGAGGGGGCCTATGGCTACACCTTC
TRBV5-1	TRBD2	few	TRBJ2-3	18	CASSPDGSGRARADTQYF	TGCGCCAGCAGCCCGGATGGTAGCGGGAGGGCCAGGGCAGATACGCAGTATTTT
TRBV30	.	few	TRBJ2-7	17	CAWSVSSPSPNVYEQYF	TGTGCCTGGAGTGTATCTAGCCCGTCCCCGAACGTATACGAGCAGTACTTC
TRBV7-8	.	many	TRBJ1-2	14	CASSLALGDYGYTF	TGTGCCAGCAGCTTAGCGCTTGGGGATTATGGCTACACCTTC
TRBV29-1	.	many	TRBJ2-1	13	CSARRGRDNEQFF	TGCAGCGCCCGCAGAGGGCGAGACAATGAGCAGTTCTTC
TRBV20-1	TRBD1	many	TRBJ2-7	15	CSAHSGQGLGYEQYF	TGCAGTGCTCACAGCGGACAGGGGCTGGGCTACGAGCAGTACTTC